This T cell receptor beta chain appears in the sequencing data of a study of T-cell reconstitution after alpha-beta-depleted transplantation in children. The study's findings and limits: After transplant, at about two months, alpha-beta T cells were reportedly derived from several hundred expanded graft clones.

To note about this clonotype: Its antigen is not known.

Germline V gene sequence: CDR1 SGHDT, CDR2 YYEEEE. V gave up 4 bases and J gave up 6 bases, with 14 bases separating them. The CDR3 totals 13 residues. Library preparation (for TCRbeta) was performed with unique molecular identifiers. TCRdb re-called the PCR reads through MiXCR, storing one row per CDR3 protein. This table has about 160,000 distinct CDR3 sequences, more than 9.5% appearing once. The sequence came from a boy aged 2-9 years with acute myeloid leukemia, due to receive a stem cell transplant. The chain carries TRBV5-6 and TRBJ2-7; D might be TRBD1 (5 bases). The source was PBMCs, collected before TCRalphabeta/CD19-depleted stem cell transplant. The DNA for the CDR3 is TGTGCCAGCAGCCCAGGGCACTTCTGCGAGCAGTACGTC. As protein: CASSPGHFCEQYV.